This T cell receptor beta chain was captured by sequencing in a study of cytomegalovirus exposure and HLA in healthy donors. A remark on this clone: Its antigen is still unknown.

Study-wide results and limits: The classifier was said to identify cytomegalovirus status with high specificity and sensitivity. The finding came from a later analysis; first-cohort TCR clusters tended to co-occur in the 90 to 150 validation repertoires.

Germline V gene data show CDR1 as MNHEY and CDR2 as SMNVEV (reference sequence). The CDR3 consists of 14 residues. The V and J ends lost 0 bases and 2 bases respectively, with 8 bases between them. Measured with immunoSEQ multiplex PCR; TCRdb has only the in-frame clones, and not every one. Of tens of thousands of clones listed, about 90% were seen once; the top ten hold around 4%. The sample taken for sequencing was PBMCs. The chain is built from TRBV27 and TRBJ2-7; D possibly corresponds to TRBD1 (6 bases). This receptor was obtained from a woman between 18 and 29 years old in good health and CMV-seropositive. Written as DNA, the CDR3 is TGTGCCAGCAGTTTATCGACAGGACCCTACGAGCAGTACTTC. This translates into CASSLSTGPYEQYF.